The 8 T cell receptor beta chains listed next were all sequenced from one sample in a study of CD8 T cells in ankylosing spondylitis. TCRdb recomputed calls from the 5' RACE reads with MiXCR, one row per CDR3 protein. Here the sample spans about 360,000 distinct CDR3 sequences, 20% being singletons. The sample taken for sequencing was blood, either unsorted or a sorted T cell fraction (not recorded which). The receptors derive from a male donor with ankylosing spondylitis or in good health (not recorded which).

CDR3 sequence reads: CASSHGLDYEQYF. As DNA, the CDR3 is TGCGCCAGCAGCCACGGCCTAGACTATGAGCAGTACTTC. The V gene is TRBV4-1, the J gene TRBJ2-7; D is possibly TRBD2 (5 bases). Per germline, CDR1 MGHRA and CDR2 YSYEKL. CDR3 size: 13 residues. V was trimmed by 3 bases and J by 7 bases, leaving 13 bases between them.

There are a few counts of this clonotype. The V and J genes are TRBV3-1 and TRBJ2-3, with 7 bases that match TRBD2. J was trimmed by 4 bases and V by 0 bases; bases with no gene match: 4. Germline values: CDR1 LGHDT, CDR2 YNNKEL (reference sequence). The CDR3 length is 15 residues. This chain's CDR3 is CASSQDELAPDTQYF. DNA of the CDR3: TGTGCCAGCAGCCAAGATGAACTAGCGCCAGATACGCAGTATTTT.

CDR3 DNA: TGTGCCAGCAGCCAAGATTTAGGAACCTCCTACGAGCAGTACTTC. It encodes CASSQDLGTSYEQYF. V and J are TRBV4-2 and TRBJ2-7; D unclear. The CDR3 runs 15 residues. V lost 0 bases, J lost 0 bases, and 9 bases lay in between. Germline values: CDR1 LGHNA, CDR2 YNFKEQ.

This clonotype was seen a handful of times. The rearrangement joins TRBV3-1 to TRBJ2-3; D is undetermined. V lost 1 base and J lost 4, with 9 bases in between. The CDR3 is made up of 14 amino acids. Germline V gene sequence: CDR1 LGHDT, CDR2 YNNKEL (reference sequence). CDR3 DNA: TGTGCCAGCAGCCAAGGAGACGACGCAGATACGCAGTATTTT. This gives the protein CASSQGDDADTQYF.

This clonotype was observed a few times. The V call is TRBV11-2, the J call TRBJ2-1, with TRBD2 as a possible D gene (5 bases). This CDR3 region has 15 residues. Germline V gives CDR1 SGHAT, CDR2 FQNNGV. With 4 bases removed from V and 0 bases from J, the gap between germline ends came to 10 bases. CDR3 in amino acids: CASSSVASSYNEQFF. DNA of the CDR3: TGTGCCAGCAGCTCCGTAGCGAGCTCCTACAATGAGCAGTTCTTC.

The rearrangement joins TRBV11-2 to TRBJ2-7, with 10 bases lining up with TRBD1. CDR3 length: 15 amino acids. Germline values: CDR1 SGHAT, CDR2 FQNNGV. Losses at the gene ends were 5 bases for V and 7 bases for J; bases not matched to a gene: 11. In DNA, the CDR3 is TGTGCCAGCAGCCCCGCCGACAGGGGGCTGCGAGAGCAGTACTTC. Translated, it gives CASSPADRGLREQYF.

This clonotype was found a few times. V is TRBV9 and J is TRBJ2-3, with TRBD2 matching over 8 bases. J gave up 1 base and V 3 bases, and 4 bases lay outside the gene matches. Germline V lookup: CDR1 SGDLS, CDR2 YYNGEE. The CDR3 is 15 amino acids. The CDR3 protein is CASSADGGGTDTQYF. The CDR3 DNA follows: TGTGCCAGCAGCGCGGACGGGGGGGGCACAGATACGCAGTATTTT. The full variable domain, rest sourced from reference TRBV9 and TRBJ2-3, is DSGVTQTPKHLITATGQRVTLRCSPRSGDLSVYWYQQSLDQGLQFLIQYYNGEERAKGNILERFSAQQFPDLHSELNLSSLELGDSALYFCASSADGGGTDTQYFGPGTRLTVL.

The chain recombines TRBV4-1 with TRBJ2-5; D is unclear. The germline gives CDR1 MGHRA, CDR2 YSYEKL. V lost 0 bases, J lost 6 bases, and 5 bases lay in between. CDR3 length: 12 residues. The CDR3 loop is CASSQEAQTQYF. For the CDR3, the DNA is TGCGCCAGCAGCCAAGAGGCCCAGACCCAGTACTTC.